A single sample gave rise to the 12 T cell receptor beta chains below, sequenced in a study of PD-1 blockade in classical Hodgkin lymphoma. The patients all showed relapse after autologous stem cell transplantation, while their brentuximab vedotin exposure varied. Clones were sequenced by immunoSEQ multiplex PCR, and TCRdb holds only the in-frame ones, with some missing. The table includes 7,000 or so clones, 77% detected once. The source was peripheral blood mononuclear cells (PBMCs), collected before the second cycle of nivolumab. Source of these receptors: a human donor with classical Hodgkin lymphoma.

This chain joins TRBV25-1 and TRBJ2-4, with 8 bases aligning to TRBD2. Losses at the gene ends were 0 bases for V and 1 base for J; bases not matched to a gene: 5. CDR3 length equals 17 residues. CDR1 and CDR2 (germline): MGHDK, SYGVNS. CDR3 residues: CASSEYGSGVAKNIQYF. The CDR3 DNA follows: TGTGCCAGCAGTGAATATGGTAGCGGGGTTGCCAAAAACATTCAGTACTTC.

V and J are TRBV18 and TRBJ1-5; 8 bases agree with TRBD1. Germline CDR1 reads KGHSH; CDR2 reads LQKENI. Trimming removed 5 bases from V and 4 bases from J; junction bases left unmatched: 4. The CDR3 extends over 14 amino acids. The CDR3 sequence is CASSGQGFNQPQHF. The CDR3 DNA sequence: TGTGCCAGCTCAGGACAGGGTTTTAATCAGCCCCAGCATTTT.

This chain links TRBV28 with TRBJ1-2, with no clear D. The ends were cut back, 1 base at V and 1 base at J, with 13 bases in the middle. The CDR3 has 16 residues. Germline CDR1 and CDR2: MDHEN and SYDVKM. CDR3 sequence: CASSLYPTKYNYGYTF. CDR3 coding DNA: TGTGCCAGCAGTTTATACCCCACAAAGTATAACTATGGCTACACCTTC.

V usage is TRBV19 and J usage is TRBJ1-2, with 8 bases aligning to TRBD1. Germline V gene data show CDR1 as LNHDA and CDR2 as SQIVND (reference sequence). V lost 6 bases, J lost 0 bases, and 6 bases stayed unmatched. The CDR3 runs to 15 residues. The CDR3 sequence is CASRLQGGPNYGYTF. The CDR3 DNA is TGTGCCAGTAGGTTACAGGGGGGACCTAACTATGGCTACACCTTC.

V usage is TRBV30 and J usage is TRBJ2-2; D gene ambiguous. The V gene lost 4 bases and the J gene lost 7 bases, with 10 bases spanning the gap. This CDR3 comprises 12 residues. Germline CDR1 reads GTSNPN; CDR2 reads SVGIG (reference sequence). CDR3 residues: CAWTEIRGELFF. The CDR3 DNA is TGTGCCTGGACGGAAATTCGCGGGGAGCTGTTTTTT.

The V and J genes are TRBV5-6 and TRBJ2-1, with D perhaps matching TRBD1 (6 bases). CDR1 and CDR2 from the germline V gene are SGHDT and YYEEEE. The CDR3 has 13 residues. Trimming removed 3 bases at V and 8 bases at J, with 12 bases between. The CDR3 loop reads CASSSVGGHEQFF. CDR3 nucleotide sequence: TGTGCCAGCAGCTCGGTTGGGGGCCATGAGCAGTTCTTC.

In this sample, this clone turned up a few times. The J gene is TRBJ2-7, the V gene TRBV18; 7 nucleotides align to TRBD1. Germline V CDR1 and CDR2: KGHSH, LQKENI. The length of the CDR3 is 14 residues. With 3 bases clipped from V and 6 bases from J, the junction kept 8 bases outside the gene matches. In nucleotides, the CDR3 is TGTGCCAGCTCACCGCCGGACAGGTGGAGCGAGCAGTACTTC. Translating gives CASSPPDRWSEQYF.

V gene TRBV5-4 combines with J gene TRBJ2-1; D possibly matches TRBD1 or TRBD2 (5 bases each). From germline, CDR1 is SGHNT and CDR2 YYREEE (reference sequence). The CDR3 length is 16 residues. V dropped 3 bases and J dropped 2 bases, with 15 bases sitting between them. The CDR3 region is CASSSPLRGAYNEQFF. The CDR3 DNA reads TGTGCCAGCAGCTCCCCCCTTAGAGGGGCCTACAATGAGCAGTTCTTC.

V gene TRBV19 combines with J gene TRBJ1-4; D not resolved. Germline loops: CDR1 LNHDA, CDR2 SQIVND (reference sequence). V was shortened by 5 bases and J by 1 base, with 11 bases between the two germline ends. The CDR3 runs to 15 residues. CDR3 in amino acids: CASSPVAGTNEKLFF. In DNA, the CDR3 is TGTGCCAGTAGTCCCGTGGCGGGAACTAATGAAAAACTGTTTTTT.

This clone was found a few times. CDR3 in amino acids: CASSRKGLAGGSRTQYF. CDR3 coding DNA: TGTGCCAGCAGCCGAAAGGGACTAGCGGGGGGGAGCCGTACGCAGTATTTT. The chain has TRBV28 and TRBJ2-3; 16 nucleotides agree with TRBD2. The V and J ends lost 6 bases and 8 bases, in that order; junction bases with no gene match: 11. CDR1 MDHEN and CDR2 SYDVKM come from the germline V gene. The CDR3 consists of 17 residues.

J is TRBJ2-5 and V is TRBV2; 8 bases line up with TRBD2. Germline trimming cut 3 bases from V and 5 bases from J; bases unmatched to any gene: 11. In germline, CDR1 is SNHLY, CDR2 FYNNEI. The CDR3 extends over 16 amino acids. The CDR3 protein is CASSEEGLGRGETQYF. The CDR3 nucleotides are TGTGCCAGCAGTGAGGAGGGACTAGGAAGGGGGGAGACCCAGTACTTC.

The rearrangement joins TRBV13 to TRBJ2-3; 7 bases map to TRBD1. V gave up 6 bases and J gave up 6 bases; unmatched junction bases: 9. CDR1 and CDR2 (germline): PRHDT, FYEKMQ (reference sequence). The CDR3 sequence is 14 residues long. The CDR3 DNA is TGTGCCAGCAGTAACGACAGGGCCTTTGATACGCAGTATTTT. Translation: CASSNDRAFDTQYF.